These 15 T cell receptor beta chains share one sample of origin, sequenced in a study of blood T cell repertoires in COVID-19. Generated by immunoSEQ multiplex PCR, the TCRdb table keeps only in-frame clones and is missing some. This repertoire shows roughly 97,000 clones, over 75% found once; its top ten account for about 1.7%. The sample taken for sequencing was peripheral blood. The receptors originated from a man in his sixties with acute or convalescent COVID-19.

The chain employs TRBV12-3 or TRBV12-4 and TRBJ1-5; D is undetermined. Trimming cost V 3 bases and J 6 bases, with 9 bases left between them. CDR3 size: 13 residues. The CDR3 protein is CASSFGDAQPQHF. CDR3 sequence (DNA): TGTGCCAGCAGTTTCGGGGATGCTCAGCCCCAGCATTTT.

V gene TRBV4-1 combines with J gene TRBJ1-5; 8 nucleotides agree with TRBD1. Looked up from germline, CDR1 is MGHRA and CDR2 is YSYEKL. The CDR3 spans 14 residues. Germline trimming cut 4 bases from V and 2 bases from J; bases unmatched to any gene: 1. Here the CDR3 reads CASSLTGGNQPQHF. The CDR3 coding sequence is TGCGCCAGCAGCCTGACAGGGGGCAATCAGCCCCAGCATTTT.

V is TRBV19 and J is TRBJ2-2; D gene ambiguous. This CDR3 spans 14 amino acids. The ends were cut back, 10 bases at V and 3 bases at J, with 15 bases in the middle. CDR1 and CDR2 (germline): LNHDA, SQIVND (reference sequence). In DNA form, the CDR3 reads TGTGCCACCCGGGTTACGAGATACACCGGGGAGCTGTTTTTT. This encodes CATRVTRYTGELFF. Full variable domain (outside the CDR3, taken from reference TRBV19 and TRBJ2-2): DGGITQSPKYLFRKEGQNVTLSCEQNLNHDAMYWYRQDPGQGLRLIYYSQIVNDFQKGDIAEGYSVSREKKESFPLTVTSAQKNPTAFYLCATRVTRYTGELFFGEGSRLTVL.

The chain employs TRBV7-6 and TRBJ1-1; D is possibly TRBD1 (6 bases). Germline V gene sequence: CDR1 SGHVS, CDR2 FNYEAQ. Deletions cut 1 base from V and 11 bases from J, with 17 bases between. This CDR3 is 14 amino acids long. The CDR3 DNA sequence: TGTGCCAGCAGCTTAGGTTTGGGGGCTACGGCCGCTTTCTTT. Amino acid sequence: CASSLGLGATAAFF.

The V call is TRBV19, the J call TRBJ1-2; no clear D. The CDR3 runs 13 residues. Germline V lookup: CDR1 LNHDA, CDR2 SQIVND (reference sequence). V was shortened by 4 bases and J by 2 bases, with 8 bases between the two germline ends. CDR3 in DNA: TGTGCCAGTAGTAAAGACCCGAACTATGGCTACACCTTC. Translating it yields CASSKDPNYGYTF.

V and J are TRBV28 and TRBJ1-5; D might be TRBD1 (6 bases). The V end lost 4 bases, the J end lost 3 bases, and 19 bases lay between the germline ends. The CDR3 spans 17 residues. CDR1 and CDR2 from the germline V gene are MDHEN and SYDVKM. The DNA of the CDR3 is TGTGCCAGCAGTTCTCGCCTCAGGGGTCGGGTCAATCAGCCCCAGCATTTT. It codes for CASSSRLRGRVNQPQHF. Full variable domain (rest looked up from reference TRBV28 and TRBJ1-5): DVKVTQSSRYLVKRTGEKVFLECVQDMDHENMFWYRQDPGLGLRLIYFSYDVKMKEKGDIPEGYSVSREKKERFSLILESASTNQTSMYLCASSSRLRGRVNQPQHFGDGTRLSIL.

Worth noting for this clone: At one end the junction does not follow the germline gene, possibly because of a read error. The rearrangement links TRBV7-2 to TRBJ1-2; D gene unclear. Germline assignment: CDR1 SGHTA and CDR2 FQGNSA. This CDR3 has 13 residues. CDR3 DNA sequence: TGTGCCAGCAGCTTAGCGCAACTGTATGACTACACCTTC. Amino acids: CASSLAQLYDYTF.

This clone was seen once. This chain uses TRBV18 with TRBJ1-6, with 7 bases aligning to TRBD1. V lost 0 bases and J lost 10; bases outside the gene matches: 15. This CDR3 has 18 amino acids. The V gene's germline CDR1 is KGHSH and CDR2 LQKENI. CDR3 residues: CASSPPWGAGGQLSPLHF. The CDR3 bases are TGTGCCAGCTCACCACCTTGGGGGGCAGGGGGACAGTTGTCACCCCTCCACTTT.

This chain links TRBV6-1 with TRBJ1-3, with 8 bases that match TRBD1. V lost 3 bases, J lost 0 bases, and 7 bases stayed unmatched. Germline V gene data show CDR1 as MNHNS and CDR2 as SASEGT. This CDR3 is built from 17 residues. CDR3 in amino acids: CASSDPDRARSGNTIYF. The CDR3 nucleotides read TGTGCCAGCAGTGACCCGGACAGGGCTCGCTCTGGAAACACCATATATTTT.

The V and J genes are TRBV19 and TRBJ1-5; D remains ambiguous. The CDR3 length is 12 residues. Germline V CDR1 and CDR2: LNHDA, SQIVND (reference sequence). The V end lost 5 bases, the J end lost 9 bases, and 11 bases lay between the germline ends. CDR3 residues: CASSFPSRPQHF. Written as DNA, the CDR3 is TGTGCCAGTAGTTTCCCCAGTCGGCCCCAGCATTTT. Complete variable domain (other parts from reference TRBV19 and TRBJ1-5): DGGITQSPKYLFRKEGQNVTLSCEQNLNHDAMYWYRQDPGQGLRLIYYSQIVNDFQKGDIAEGYSVSREKKESFPLTVTSAQKNPTAFYLCASSFPSRPQHFGDGTRLSIL.

This rearrangement joins TRBV6-1 to TRBJ2-5; no firm D call. The germline gives CDR1 MNHNS, CDR2 SASEGT. V was cut by 2 bases and J by 5 bases, with 18 bases left in between. This CDR3 has 16 residues. The CDR3 DNA follows: TGTGCCAGCAGTGAAAGGTCCGGATCGGTCGGGGAGACCCAGTACTTC. It is translated as CASSERSGSVGETQYF.

The chain uses TRBV7-7 and TRBJ2-2; tentative D call: TRBD1 (6 bases). The CDR3 contains 14 residues. The germline V and J ends were trimmed by 1 base and 8 bases, with 11 bases remaining between them. Germline V gives CDR1 SSHAT, CDR2 FNYEAQ (reference sequence). The CDR3 sequence: CASSLGHRVGELFF. In nucleotides, the CDR3 is TGTGCCAGCAGCTTAGGGCACAGGGTGGGGGAGCTGTTTTTT.

The genes are TRBV7-2 and TRBJ1-2; D is perhaps TRBD1 (6 bases). Trimming removed 1 base from V and 2 bases from J, with 8 bases in between. This CDR3 comprises 14 residues. Germline loops: CDR1 SGHTA, CDR2 FQGNSA. CDR3 in DNA: TGTGCCAGCAGCTTAGGTCAGGGGAACTATGGCTACACCTTC. It specifies CASSLGQGNYGYTF. Combining the CDR3 with reference TRBV7-2 and TRBJ1-2 gives the whole variable domain GAGVSQSPSNKVTEKGKDVELRCDPISGHTALYWYRQSLGQGLEFLIYFQGNSAPDKSGLPSDRFSAERTGGSVSTLTIQRTQQEDSAVYLCASSLGQGNYGYTFGSGTRLTVV.

J is TRBJ1-4 and V is TRBV6-5; D might be TRBD1 (5 bases). V was shortened by 0 bases and J by 6 bases, with 11 bases between the two germline ends. CDR1 MNHEY and CDR2 SVGAGI come from the germline V gene. The CDR3 runs 15 residues. The CDR3 coding sequence is TGTGCCAGCAGTTACTCGCCTGGGACTTATGAAAAACTGTTTTTT. Its protein product is CASSYSPGTYEKLFF.

V is TRBV2 and J is TRBJ1-2; TRBD1 aligns across 7 bases. The length of the CDR3 is 12 residues. Germline V gene data show CDR1 as SNHLY and CDR2 as FYNNEI. Trimming at V came to 6 bases and at J to 6 bases, leaving 4 bases not matched to a gene. The CDR3 loop is CASRRQGDGYTF. The CDR3 nucleotides read TGTGCCAGCAGGCGACAGGGTGATGGCTACACCTTC.